One and the same sample provided the 21 T cell receptor beta chains below, sequenced in a study of blood T cell repertoires in COVID-19. Using immunoSEQ multiplex PCR, the repertoire was profiled, and TCRdb retains in-frame clones only, with some absent. Here the sample spans roughly 220,000 clones, around 83% being singletons. Sequenced sample: PBMCs or T cells enriched from blood (not recorded which). The receptors stem from a woman between 35 and 50 years old with acute COVID-19.

The chain recombines TRBV5-1 with TRBJ1-6; D gene uncertain. This CDR3 comprises 15 residues. Germline assignment: CDR1 SGHRS and CDR2 YFSETQ. Trimming took off 4 bases at V and 9 bases at J, with 17 bases between the two ends. DNA of the CDR3: TGCGCCAGCAGCCCCCAGGAGGGAGTTCGTTCACCCCTCCACTTT. Amino acid sequence: CASSPQEGVRSPLHF. The variable domain in full, with the rest retrieved from reference TRBV5-1 and TRBJ1-6, is KAGVTQTPRYLIKTRGQQVTLSCSPISGHRSVSWYQQTPGQGLQFLFEYFSETQRNKGNFPGRFSGRQFSNSRSEMNVSTLELGDSALYLCASSPQEGVRSPLHFGNGTRLTVT.

V is TRBV2 and J is TRBJ1-6; perhaps TRBD1 as D (6 bases). With 7 bases removed from V and 6 bases from J, the gap between germline ends came to 16 bases. This CDR3 comprises 15 residues. The germline gives CDR1 SNHLY, CDR2 FYNNEI. As DNA, the CDR3 is TGTGCCAGCACCCAAATGGGGGGGCTTAATTCACCCCTCCACTTT. It translates to CASTQMGGLNSPLHF.

The chain combines TRBV10-1 with TRBJ1-6; tentative D call: TRBD1 (5 bases). The V gene lost 7 bases and the J gene lost 10 bases, with 14 bases spanning the gap. This CDR3 is built from 13 residues. Per the germline V gene, CDR1 is WNHNN and CDR2 is SYGVQD (reference sequence). The CDR3 nucleotides read TGCGCCAGCATCCCGACAGATGGCTCACCCCTCCACTTT. Its translation is CASIPTDGSPLHF.

The chain uses TRBV28 and TRBJ2-4; TRBD2 is a possible D gene (6 bases). CDR3 size: 17 residues. Germline CDR1 reads MDHEN; CDR2 reads SYDVKM. Trimming stripped 6 bases from V and 0 bases from J, with 18 bases between. The CDR3 DNA reads TGTGCCAGCAGCCCTATGGGAGGACCATTAGCCAAAAACATTCAGTACTTC. As protein: CASSPMGGPLAKNIQYF.

The chain carries TRBV6-4 and TRBJ1-2; TRBD1 matches at 11 bases. Germline V CDR1 and CDR2: MRHNA, SNTAGT. V lost 6 bases and J lost 6; bases outside the gene matches: 3. This CDR3 comprises 13 residues. This CDR3 is CASRTGQGDGYTF. Written as DNA, the CDR3 is TGTGCCAGCAGAACGGGACAGGGGGATGGCTACACCTTC.

The rearrangement links TRBV6-2 or TRBV6-3 to TRBJ1-6; no clear D gene. Looked up from germline, CDR1 is MNHEY and CDR2 is SVGEGT. The CDR3 has 14 amino acids. V gave up 2 bases and J gave up 5 bases, with 7 bases separating them. The CDR3 loop reads CASSYAGNNSPLHF. CDR3 DNA: TGTGCCAGCAGTTACGCAGGAAATAATTCACCCCTCCACTTT.

This chain joins TRBV2 and TRBJ2-4; 12 bases line up with TRBD2. This CDR3 has 15 residues. With 6 bases clipped from V and 7 bases from J, the junction kept 7 bases outside the gene matches. The germline CDR1 and CDR2 sequences are SNHLY and FYNNEI. The CDR3 loop is CASSRAGTSGNIQYF. The CDR3 DNA reads TGTGCCAGCAGCCGGGCTGGGACTAGCGGGAACATTCAGTACTTC.

This rearrangement joins TRBV5-4 to TRBJ2-6, with a weak D call TRBD1 (5 bases). The CDR3 is made up of 19 amino acids. Between the trimmed V and J ends, which lost 7 bases and 0 bases, there was a span of 23 bases. CDR1 is SGHNT, CDR2 YYREEE, per germline (reference sequence). This CDR3 reads CASHLGLTGALSGANVLTF. In nucleotides, the CDR3 is TGTGCCAGCCACTTAGGCTTAACTGGGGCCCTCTCTGGGGCCAACGTCCTGACTTTC.

The CDR3 DNA follows: TGTGCCAGCAGCTTAGAGCTGCCACCCCTCCACTTT. Amino acids: CASSLELPPLHF. The V call is TRBV7-2, the J call TRBJ1-6; D ambiguous. This CDR3 has 12 residues. V was cut by 1 base and J by 11 bases, with 6 bases left in between. Germline values: CDR1 SGHTA, CDR2 FQGNSA.

The J gene is TRBJ2-1, the V gene TRBV15; TRBD2 aligns across 8 bases. From germline, CDR1 is LNHNV and CDR2 YYDKDF (reference sequence). Germline trimming cut 10 bases from V and 9 bases from J; bases unmatched to any gene: 11. The CDR3 sequence is 13 residues long. CDR3 DNA sequence: TGTGCCATCCGGACTAGCCTGGCGGCTGAGCAGTTCTTC. This sequence encodes CAIRTSLAAEQFF.

V gene TRBV12-3 or TRBV12-4 combines with J gene TRBJ2-5; D unclear. The CDR3 length is 12 residues. V lost 3 bases, J lost 4 bases, and 6 bases lay in between. CDR3 DNA sequence: TGTGCCAGCAGTTTTTTCGGAGAGACCCAGTACTTC. Amino acid sequence: CASSFFGETQYF.

This clone was observed a handful of times. J is TRBJ2-1 and V is TRBV28; 7 bases agree with TRBD2. V shed 2 bases and J 3 bases; nucleotides not matched to a gene: 4. From germline, CDR1 is MDHEN and CDR2 SYDVKM. The CDR3 contains 15 residues. CDR3 nucleotides: TGTGCCAGCAGTTTAGCTAGCGGTGGCTACAATGAGCAGTTCTTC. Translated: CASSLASGGYNEQFF.

V gene TRBV5-4 combines with J gene TRBJ1-5, with 9 positions matching TRBD1. This CDR3 is built from 17 residues. Germline loops: CDR1 SGHNT, CDR2 YYREEE (reference sequence). The V gene end was trimmed by 0 bases and the J gene end by 4 bases; junction bases not matched to a gene: 8. For the CDR3, the DNA is TGTGCCAGCAGCTTGGGTGGAGGGACAGGGAAAAATCAGCCCCAGCATTTT. It encodes CASSLGGGTGKNQPQHF.

This chain connects TRBV15 to TRBJ1-2; D is undetermined. From germline, CDR1 is LNHNV and CDR2 YYDKDF (reference sequence). V was pared by 0 bases and J by 8 bases, with 13 bases between. CDR3 length: 14 amino acids. CDR3 loop: CATSRDKGREGYTF. The CDR3, as DNA: TGTGCCACCAGCAGAGATAAGGGCCGGGAGGGCTACACCTTC. Using reference TRBV15 and TRBJ1-2 for the parts outside the CDR3, the full variable domain is DAMVIQNPRYQVTQFGKPVTLSCSQTLNHNVMYWYQQKSSQAPKLLFHYYDKDFNNEADTPDNFQSRRPNTSFCFLDIRSPGLGDTAMYLCATSRDKGREGYTFGSGTRLTVV.

This clone was detected only once. The V and J genes are TRBV18 and TRBJ1-6; possibly TRBD1 for D (6 bases). Trimming took off 2 bases at V and 4 bases at J, with 12 bases between the two ends. Germline CDR1 and CDR2: KGHSH and LQKENI. This CDR3 contains 16 residues. The CDR3 DNA sequence: TGTGCCAGCTCACCAGTCGGGGACACTTATAATTCACCCCTCCACTTT. Translation: CASSPVGDTYNSPLHF.

The J gene is TRBJ1-3, the V gene TRBV9, with 10 bases aligning to TRBD1. V shed 3 bases and J 0 bases; nucleotides not matched to a gene: 6. This CDR3 has 17 amino acids. CDR1 is SGDLS, CDR2 YYNGEE, per germline. The CDR3 reads CASSAGGQGHSGNTIYF. Written as DNA, the CDR3 is TGTGCCAGCAGCGCCGGGGGACAGGGGCACTCTGGAAACACCATATATTTT.

There are a few counts of this clone. The rearrangement links TRBV7-9 to TRBJ2-1; 8 bases line up with TRBD1. Trimming removed 5 bases from V and 4 bases from J; junction bases left unmatched: 10. The CDR3 spans 16 residues. Germline CDR1 reads SEHNR; CDR2 reads FQNEAQ (reference sequence). CDR3 coding DNA: TGTGCCAGCAGCCCAGGACAGGGCGGTTCGTACAATGAGCAGTTCTTC. It translates to CASSPGQGGSYNEQFF.

This clone occurred once. The gene calls are TRBV18 and TRBJ2-3, with 8 nucleotides matching TRBD1. The CDR3 is 14 residues long. Germline V gene lookup returns CDR1 KGHSH and CDR2 LQKENI. The ends lost 6 bases at V and 4 bases at J; junction bases unmatched: 6. As DNA, the CDR3 is TGTGCCAGCTCTAAGTCACAGGGGGCAGATACGCAGTATTTT. Translating it yields CASSKSQGADTQYF.

The chain recombines TRBV29-1 with TRBJ2-7; D not resolved. The CDR3 is 14 residues long. The germline gives CDR1 SQVTM, CDR2 ANQGSEA. The V gene lost 7 bases and the J gene lost 2 bases, with 18 bases spanning the gap. Here the CDR3 reads CSAAPGGAAYEQYF. The CDR3, as DNA: TGCAGCGCTGCCCCTGGCGGCGCTGCCTACGAGCAGTACTTC.

This chain uses TRBV19 with TRBJ2-3; 12 nucleotides agree with TRBD2. This CDR3 is 15 amino acids long. J gave up 4 bases and V 10 bases, and 9 bases lay outside the gene matches. Germline lookup yields CDR1 LNHDA and CDR2 SQIVND (reference sequence). The CDR3 protein is CATKTSGGISDTQYF. As DNA, the CDR3 is TGTGCCACCAAGACTAGCGGGGGAATCTCAGATACGCAGTATTTT.

This clone turned up a few times. The chain joins TRBV6-6 to TRBJ2-7, with D maybe TRBD2 (5 bases). From germline, CDR1 is MNHNY and CDR2 SVGAGI (reference sequence). The CDR3 spans 15 residues. With 2 bases removed from V and 0 bases from J, the gap between germline ends came to 11 bases. The CDR3 coding sequence is TGTGCCAGCAGTTACCTCCTAGCTCTCTCCTACGAGCAGTACTTC. Protein product: CASSYLLALSYEQYF.